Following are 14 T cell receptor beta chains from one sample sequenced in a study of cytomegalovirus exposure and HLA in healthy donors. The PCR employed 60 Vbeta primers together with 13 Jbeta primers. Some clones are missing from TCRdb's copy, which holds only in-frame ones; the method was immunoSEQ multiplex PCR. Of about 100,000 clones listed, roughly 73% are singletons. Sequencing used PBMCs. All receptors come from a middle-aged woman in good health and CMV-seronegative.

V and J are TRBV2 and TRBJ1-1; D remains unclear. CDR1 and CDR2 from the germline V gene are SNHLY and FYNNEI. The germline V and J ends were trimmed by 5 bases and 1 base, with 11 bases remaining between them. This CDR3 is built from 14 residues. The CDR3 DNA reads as TGTGCCAGCAGTTTGGACTCGAGGAACACTGAAGCTTTCTTT. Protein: CASSLDSRNTEAFF. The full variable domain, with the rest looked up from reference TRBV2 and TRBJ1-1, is EPEVTQTPSHQVTQMGQEVILRCVPISNHLYFYWYRQILGQKVEFLVSFYNNEISEKSEIFDDQFSVERPDGSNFTLKIRSTKLEDSAMYFCASSLDSRNTEAFFGQGTRLTVV.

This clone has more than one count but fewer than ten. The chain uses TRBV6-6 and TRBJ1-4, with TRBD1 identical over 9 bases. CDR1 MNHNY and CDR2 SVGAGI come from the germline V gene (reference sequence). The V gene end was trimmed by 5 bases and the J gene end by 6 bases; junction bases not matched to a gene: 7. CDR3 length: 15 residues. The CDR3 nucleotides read TGTGCCAGCAGTCCCACAGGGGGCGTGGATGAAAAACTGTTTTTT. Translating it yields CASSPTGGVDEKLFF.

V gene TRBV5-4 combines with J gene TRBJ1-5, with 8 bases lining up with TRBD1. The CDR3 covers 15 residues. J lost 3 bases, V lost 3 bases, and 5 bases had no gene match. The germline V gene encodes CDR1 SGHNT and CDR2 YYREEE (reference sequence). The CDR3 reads CASSSGTGPNQPQHF. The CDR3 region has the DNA TGTGCCAGCAGCTCCGGGACAGGCCCCAATCAGCCCCAGCATTTT.

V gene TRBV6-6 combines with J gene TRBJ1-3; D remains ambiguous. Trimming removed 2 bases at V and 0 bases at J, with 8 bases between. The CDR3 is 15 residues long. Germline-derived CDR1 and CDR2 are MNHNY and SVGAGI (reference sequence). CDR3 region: CASSYPSGSGNTIYF. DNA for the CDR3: TGTGCCAGCAGTTACCCTTCCGGCTCTGGAAACACCATATATTTT.

CDR3 in amino acids: CASSLGQGVIETQYF. CDR3 coding DNA: TGCGCCAGCAGCTTGGGACAGGGGGTAATAGAGACCCAGTACTTC. The rearrangement uses TRBV5-1 and TRBJ2-5; 9 nucleotides line up with TRBD1. The V gene end was trimmed by 0 bases and the J gene end by 4 bases; junction bases not matched to a gene: 4. Per germline, CDR1 SGHRS and CDR2 YFSETQ. The CDR3 is made up of 15 amino acids.

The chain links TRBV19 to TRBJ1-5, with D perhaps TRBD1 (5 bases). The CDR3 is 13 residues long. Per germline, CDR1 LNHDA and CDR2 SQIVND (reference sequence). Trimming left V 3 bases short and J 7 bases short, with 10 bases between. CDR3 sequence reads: CASSMGHLQPQHF. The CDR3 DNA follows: TGTGCCAGTAGTATGGGGCACCTCCAGCCCCAGCATTTT.

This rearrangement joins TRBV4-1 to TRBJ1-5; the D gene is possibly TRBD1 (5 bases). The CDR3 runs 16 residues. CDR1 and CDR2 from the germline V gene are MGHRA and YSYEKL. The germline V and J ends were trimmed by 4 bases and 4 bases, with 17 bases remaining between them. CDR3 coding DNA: TGCGCCAGCAGCCGCGACGCAGGGTTTCGGAATCAGCCCCAGCATTTT. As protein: CASSRDAGFRNQPQHF.

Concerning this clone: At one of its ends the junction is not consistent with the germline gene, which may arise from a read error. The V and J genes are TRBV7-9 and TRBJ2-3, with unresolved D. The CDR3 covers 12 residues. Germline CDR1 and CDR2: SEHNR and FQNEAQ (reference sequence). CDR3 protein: CSSSSGSDTQYF. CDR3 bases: TGTTCCAGCAGTTCAGGATCAGATACGCAGTATTTT.

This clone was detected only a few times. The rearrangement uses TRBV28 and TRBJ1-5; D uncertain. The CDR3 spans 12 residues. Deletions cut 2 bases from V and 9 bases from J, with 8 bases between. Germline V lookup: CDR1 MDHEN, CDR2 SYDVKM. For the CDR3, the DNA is TGTGCCAGCAGTTTAGTAGTTCGGCCCCAGCATTTT. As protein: CASSLVVRPQHF.

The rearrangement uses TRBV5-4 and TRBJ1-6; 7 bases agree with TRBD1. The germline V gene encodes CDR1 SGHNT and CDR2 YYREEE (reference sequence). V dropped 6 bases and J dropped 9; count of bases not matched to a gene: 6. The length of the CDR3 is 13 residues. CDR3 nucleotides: TGTGCCAGCAAGGCCTCAGGGGGTTCACCCCTCCACTTT. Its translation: CASKASGGSPLHF.

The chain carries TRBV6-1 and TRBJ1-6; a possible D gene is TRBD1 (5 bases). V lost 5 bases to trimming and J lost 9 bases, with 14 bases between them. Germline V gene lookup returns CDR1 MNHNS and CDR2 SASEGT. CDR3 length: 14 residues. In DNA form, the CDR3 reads TGTGCCAGCAGTTATTGGAGGGGTAGTTCACCCCTCCACTTT. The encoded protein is CASSYWRGSSPLHF.

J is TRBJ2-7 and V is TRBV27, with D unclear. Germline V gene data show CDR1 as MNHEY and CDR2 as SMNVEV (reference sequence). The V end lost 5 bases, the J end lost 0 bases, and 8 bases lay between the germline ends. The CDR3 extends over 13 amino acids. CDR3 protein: CASSPRVSYEQYF. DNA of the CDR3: TGTGCCAGCAGTCCCCGGGTCTCCTACGAGCAGTACTTC.

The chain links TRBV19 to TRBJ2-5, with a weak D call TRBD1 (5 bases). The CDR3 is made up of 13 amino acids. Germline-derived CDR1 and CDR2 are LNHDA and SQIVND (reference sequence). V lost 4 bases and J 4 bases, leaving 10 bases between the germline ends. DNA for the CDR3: TGTGCCAGTAGTACAGTTAGGGGAGAGACCCAGTACTTC. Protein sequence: CASSTVRGETQYF. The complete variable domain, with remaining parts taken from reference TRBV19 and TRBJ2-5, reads DGGITQSPKYLFRKEGQNVTLSCEQNLNHDAMYWYRQDPGQGLRLIYYSQIVNDFQKGDIAEGYSVSREKKESFPLTVTSAQKNPTAFYLCASSTVRGETQYFGPGTRLLVL.

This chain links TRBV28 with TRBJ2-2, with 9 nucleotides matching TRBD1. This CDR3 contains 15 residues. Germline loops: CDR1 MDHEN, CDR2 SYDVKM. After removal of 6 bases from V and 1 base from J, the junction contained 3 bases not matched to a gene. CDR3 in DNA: TGTGCCAGCAGGGAGGGACAGGGGAACACCGGGGAGCTGTTTTTT. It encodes CASREGQGNTGELFF.